This T cell receptor beta chain stems from a study of OX40 agonist ivuxolimab in advanced cancers. Study at large: Given to patients was ivuxolimab, an agonistic anti-OX40 (CD134) antibody.

Between the trimmed V and J ends, which lost 6 bases and 4 bases, there was a span of 12 bases. There are 13 residues in the CDR3. Germline loops: CDR1 WSHSY, CDR2 SAAADI. Whole-study results and caveats: There was clonal expansion of CD4+ and CD8+ blood T cells by week 6 at 0.1 to 3.0 mg/kg. CD8+ T cells (on average) carried more expanded clones than CD4+ T cells.

As for this clone: Its antigen is still unknown.

TCRdb's table, derived via immunoSEQ multiplex PCR, lists solely in-frame clones and lacks some. The sample has around 39,000 clones, approximately 82% seen once; the top ten hold about 2%. The source of this sequence is an adult with an advanced solid tumor such as melanoma, head and neck, liver or kidney cancer. This rearrangement joins TRBV10-2 to TRBJ2-5, with D unresolved. Sequencing was performed on CD4+ or CD8+ T cells sorted from blood, taken in a trial of the OX40 agonist ivuxolimab. The CDR3 region is CASRVPGRETQYF. The CDR3 region has the DNA TGCGCCAGCAGGGTACCGGGTCGAGAGACCCAGTACTTC.